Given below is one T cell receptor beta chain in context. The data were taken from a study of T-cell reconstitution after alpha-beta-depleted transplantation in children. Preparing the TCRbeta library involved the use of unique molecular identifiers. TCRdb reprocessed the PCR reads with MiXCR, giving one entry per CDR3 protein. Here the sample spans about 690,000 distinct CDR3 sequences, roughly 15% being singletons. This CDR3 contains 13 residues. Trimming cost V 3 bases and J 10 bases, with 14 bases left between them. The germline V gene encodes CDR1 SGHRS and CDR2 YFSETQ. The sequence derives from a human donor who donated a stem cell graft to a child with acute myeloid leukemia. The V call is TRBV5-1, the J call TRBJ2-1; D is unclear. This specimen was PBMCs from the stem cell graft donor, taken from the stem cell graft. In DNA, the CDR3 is TGCGCCAGCAGCTACGGCCCCCCGGAAGAGCAGTTCTTC. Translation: CASSYGPPEEQFF.